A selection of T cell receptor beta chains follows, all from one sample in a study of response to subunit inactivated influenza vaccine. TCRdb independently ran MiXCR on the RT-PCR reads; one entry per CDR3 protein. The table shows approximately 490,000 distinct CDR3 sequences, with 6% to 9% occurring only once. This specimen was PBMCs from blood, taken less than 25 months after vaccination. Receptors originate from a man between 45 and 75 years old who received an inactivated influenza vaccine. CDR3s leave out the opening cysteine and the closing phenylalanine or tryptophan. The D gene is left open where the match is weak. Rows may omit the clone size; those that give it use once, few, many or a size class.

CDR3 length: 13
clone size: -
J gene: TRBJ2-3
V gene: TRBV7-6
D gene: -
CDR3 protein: ASSYTGSTADTQY

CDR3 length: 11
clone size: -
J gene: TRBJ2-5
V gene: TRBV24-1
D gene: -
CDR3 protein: ATQASEGETQY

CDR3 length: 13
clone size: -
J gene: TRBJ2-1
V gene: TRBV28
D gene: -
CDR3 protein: ASSFFGGLYNEQF

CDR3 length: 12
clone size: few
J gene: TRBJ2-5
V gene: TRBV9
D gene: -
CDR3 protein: ASSADGGAGTQY

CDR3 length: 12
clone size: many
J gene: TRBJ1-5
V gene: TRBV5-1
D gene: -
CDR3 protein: ASSLGQANQPQH

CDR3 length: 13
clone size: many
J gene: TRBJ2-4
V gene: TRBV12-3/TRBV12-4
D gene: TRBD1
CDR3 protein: ASSTPTGGNNIQY

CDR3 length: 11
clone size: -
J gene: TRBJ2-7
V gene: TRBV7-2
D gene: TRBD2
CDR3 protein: ASSLASGGGQY

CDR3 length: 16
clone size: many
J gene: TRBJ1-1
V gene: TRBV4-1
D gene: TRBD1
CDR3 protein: ASSQDQGQTGGYTEAF

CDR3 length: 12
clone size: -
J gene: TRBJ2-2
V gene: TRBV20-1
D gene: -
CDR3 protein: SARRGRGTGELF

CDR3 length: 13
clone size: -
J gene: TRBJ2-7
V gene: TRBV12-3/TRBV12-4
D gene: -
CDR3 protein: ASSLSSDTAIEQY

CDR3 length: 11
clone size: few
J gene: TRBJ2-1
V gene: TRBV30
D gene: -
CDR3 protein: AWSVVGIGEQF

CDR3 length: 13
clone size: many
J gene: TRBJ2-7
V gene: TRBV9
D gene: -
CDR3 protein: ASSVGFGPVGEQY

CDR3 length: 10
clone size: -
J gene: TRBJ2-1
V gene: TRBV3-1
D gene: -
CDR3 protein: ASSPGASEQF

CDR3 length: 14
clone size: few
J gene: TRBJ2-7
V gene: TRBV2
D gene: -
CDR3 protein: ASSGGFGQKSYEQY

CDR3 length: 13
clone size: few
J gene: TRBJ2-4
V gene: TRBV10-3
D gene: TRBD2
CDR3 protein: AISEVPGGRNIQY

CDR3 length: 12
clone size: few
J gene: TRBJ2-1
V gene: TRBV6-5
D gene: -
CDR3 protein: ASSFPRQNNEQF